These 7 T cell receptor beta chains were all obtained from the same sample, sequenced in a study of blood T cell repertoires in COVID-19. Clones were sequenced by immunoSEQ multiplex PCR, and TCRdb holds only the in-frame ones, with some missing. The profile covers about 270,000 clones, with around 90% appearing a single time and under 3.5% taken by the ten largest. The sequenced sample consisted of PBMCs or T cells enriched from blood (not recorded which). These receptors came from a woman between 50 and 59 years old who had recovered from COVID-19.

The chain is built from TRBV5-1 and TRBJ2-1; 9 bases map to TRBD2. CDR3 length equals 14 residues. V was pared by 3 bases and J by 4 bases, with 2 bases of the junction left unmatched. The V gene's germline CDR1 is SGHRS and CDR2 YFSETQ. The CDR3 here is CASSSTSGYNEQFF. In DNA, the CDR3 is TGCGCCAGCAGCTCGACTAGCGGATACAATGAGCAGTTCTTC.

This chain links TRBV4-1 with TRBJ2-3; tentative D call: TRBD1 (6 bases). The ends were cut back, 4 bases at V and 0 bases at J, with 17 bases in the middle. The CDR3 is 17 amino acids. Germline V gene sequence: CDR1 MGHRA, CDR2 YSYEKL. The CDR3, as DNA: TGCGCCAGCAGCCTGTCATCCGGGACAAAGAGCACAGATACGCAGTATTTT. This gives the protein CASSLSSGTKSTDTQYF.

This clone has only a few counts. This chain connects TRBV14 to TRBJ2-7; 7 bases map to TRBD1. Looked up from germline, CDR1 is SGHDN and CDR2 is FVKESK. The CDR3 sequence is 15 residues long. V lost 3 bases, J lost 5 bases, and 10 bases stayed unmatched. This CDR3 reads CASSHYRTGVDEQYF. In DNA, the CDR3 is TGTGCCAGCAGCCACTACAGAACAGGGGTCGACGAGCAGTACTTC.

The chain combines TRBV4-3 with TRBJ1-1, with D tentatively TRBD1 (5 bases). There are 17 residues in the CDR3. Per germline, CDR1 LGHNA and CDR2 YSLEER. The V end lost 4 bases, the J end lost 3 bases, and 21 bases lay between the germline ends. DNA for the CDR3: TGCGCCAGCAGCCGCAGAGGGCTGGGGGGTGGGGACACTGAAGCTTTCTTT. It yields the protein CASSRRGLGGGDTEAFF.

This chain's CDR3 is CASSLGAAGGPQTQYF. The CDR3 DNA reads TGTGCCAGCAGCTTAGGTGCGGCGGGAGGGCCGCAGACCCAGTACTTC. This chain links TRBV7-6 with TRBJ2-5; 9 bases agree with TRBD2. This CDR3 has 16 residues. Germline V gives CDR1 SGHVS, CDR2 FNYEAQ. Trimming removed 1 base from V and 6 bases from J; junction bases left unmatched: 9.

This clone was counted once. CDR3 DNA: TGTGCCAGCAGCCCCAGACAGGGGGCTCATGGCTACACCTTC. Protein: CASSPRQGAHGYTF. V is TRBV5-4 and J is TRBJ1-2, with 10 bases matching TRBD1. Trimming took 4 bases from V and 6 from J; bases not matched to a gene: 6. Germline V gives CDR1 SGHNT, CDR2 YYREEE (reference sequence). The CDR3 is 14 amino acids.

The rearrangement links TRBV19 to TRBJ2-3; TRBD2 might be the D (6 bases). Germline V gene lookup returns CDR1 LNHDA and CDR2 SQIVND (reference sequence). This CDR3 spans 16 amino acids. Trimming removed 7 bases at V and 4 bases at J, with 21 bases between. CDR3 nucleotide sequence: TGTGCCAGTAAAGGAGCGGGCCCCGGGCGGGCAGATACGCAGTATTTT. Translation gives CASKGAGPGRADTQYF.